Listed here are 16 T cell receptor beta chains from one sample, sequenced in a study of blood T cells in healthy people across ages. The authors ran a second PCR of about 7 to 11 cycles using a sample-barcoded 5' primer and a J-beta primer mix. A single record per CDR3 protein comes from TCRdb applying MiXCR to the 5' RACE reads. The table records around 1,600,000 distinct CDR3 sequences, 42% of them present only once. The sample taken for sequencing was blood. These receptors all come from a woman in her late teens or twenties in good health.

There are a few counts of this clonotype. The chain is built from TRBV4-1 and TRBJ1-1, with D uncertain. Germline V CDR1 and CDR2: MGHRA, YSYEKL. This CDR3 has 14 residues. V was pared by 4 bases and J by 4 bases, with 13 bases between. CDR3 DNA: TGCGCCAGCAGCCCAGGTCCCCTAGTCACTGAAGCTTTCTTT. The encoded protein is CASSPGPLVTEAFF.

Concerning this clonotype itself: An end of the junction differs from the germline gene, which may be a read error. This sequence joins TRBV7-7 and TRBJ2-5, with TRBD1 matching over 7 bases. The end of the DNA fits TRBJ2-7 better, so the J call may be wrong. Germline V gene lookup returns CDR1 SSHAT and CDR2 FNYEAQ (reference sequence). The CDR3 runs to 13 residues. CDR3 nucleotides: TGTGCTAGCAGCGTAGCCAGGGGGTCCGAGCAGTACTTC. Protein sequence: CASSVARGSEQYF.

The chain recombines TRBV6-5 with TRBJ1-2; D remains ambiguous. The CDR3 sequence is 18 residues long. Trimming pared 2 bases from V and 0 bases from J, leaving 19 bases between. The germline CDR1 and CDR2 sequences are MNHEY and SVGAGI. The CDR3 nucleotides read TGTGCCAGCAGTTACCTTCTACCGAGGCAGTTCCCTAACTATGGCTACACCTTC. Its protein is CASSYLLPRQFPNYGYTF.

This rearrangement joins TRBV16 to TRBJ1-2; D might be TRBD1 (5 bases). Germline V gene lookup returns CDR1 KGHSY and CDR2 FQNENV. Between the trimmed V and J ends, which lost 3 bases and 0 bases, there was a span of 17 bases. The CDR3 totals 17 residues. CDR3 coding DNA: TGTGCCAGCAGCCATTGGCCCTTGGGGGAGTCTAACTATGGCTACACCTTC. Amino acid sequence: CASSHWPLGESNYGYTF.

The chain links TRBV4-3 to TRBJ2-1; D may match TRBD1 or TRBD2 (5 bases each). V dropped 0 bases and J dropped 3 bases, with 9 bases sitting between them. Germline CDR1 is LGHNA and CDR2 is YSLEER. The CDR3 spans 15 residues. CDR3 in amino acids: CASSQDRGVYNEQFF. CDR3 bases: TGCGCCAGCAGCCAAGATCGAGGGGTCTACAATGAGCAGTTCTTC.

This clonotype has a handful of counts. The CDR3 coding sequence is TGCAGCGTTGAAGTCCTGTGGCAGACCCAGTACTTC. It codes for CSVEVLWQTQYF. V gene TRBV29-1 combines with J gene TRBJ2-5; D is undetermined. Trimming removed 1 base from V and 6 bases from J, with 9 bases in between. Germline V lookup: CDR1 SQVTM, CDR2 ANQGSEA. The CDR3 spans 12 residues. The full variable domain, completed using reference TRBV29-1 and TRBJ2-5, is SAVISQKPSRDICQRGTSLTIQCQVDSQVTMMFWYRQQPGQSLTLIATANQGSEATYESGFVIDKFPISRPNLTFSTLTVSNMSPEDSSIYLCSVEVLWQTQYFGPGTRLLVL.

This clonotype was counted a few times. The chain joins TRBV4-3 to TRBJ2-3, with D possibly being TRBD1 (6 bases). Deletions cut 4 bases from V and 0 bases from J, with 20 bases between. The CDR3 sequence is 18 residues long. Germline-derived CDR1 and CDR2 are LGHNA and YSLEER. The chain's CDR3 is CASSLQRGTGLSTDTQYF. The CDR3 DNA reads TGCGCCAGCAGCCTTCAAAGGGGCACAGGGCTAAGCACAGATACGCAGTATTTT.

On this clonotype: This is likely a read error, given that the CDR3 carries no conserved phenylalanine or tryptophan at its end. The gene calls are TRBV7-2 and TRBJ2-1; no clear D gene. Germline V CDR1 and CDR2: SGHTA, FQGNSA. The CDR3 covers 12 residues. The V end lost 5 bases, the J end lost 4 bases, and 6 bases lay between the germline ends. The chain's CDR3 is CASSLDYNEQFL. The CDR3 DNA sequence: TGTGCCAGCAGCCTAGATTACAATGAGCAGTTCTTA.

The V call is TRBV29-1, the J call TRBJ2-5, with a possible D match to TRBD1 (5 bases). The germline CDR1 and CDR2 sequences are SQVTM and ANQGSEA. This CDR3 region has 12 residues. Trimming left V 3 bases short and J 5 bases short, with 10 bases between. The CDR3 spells CSVDQGWETQYF. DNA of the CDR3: TGCAGCGTTGATCAGGGATGGGAGACCCAGTACTTC.

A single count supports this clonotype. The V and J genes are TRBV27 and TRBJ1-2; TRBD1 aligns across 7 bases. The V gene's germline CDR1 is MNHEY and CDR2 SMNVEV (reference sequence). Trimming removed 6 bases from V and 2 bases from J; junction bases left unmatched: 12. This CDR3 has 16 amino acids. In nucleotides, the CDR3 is TGTGCCAGCAGCAGGGGCCGATGGGACAGAAACTATGGCTACACCTTC. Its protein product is CASSRGRWDRNYGYTF.

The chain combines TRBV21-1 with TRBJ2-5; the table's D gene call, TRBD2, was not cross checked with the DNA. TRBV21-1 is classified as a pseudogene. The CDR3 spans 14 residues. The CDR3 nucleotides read TGTGCCGGCAGCGGGGACTGCCATAAAGAGACCCAGTACTTC. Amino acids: CAGSGDCHKETQYF.

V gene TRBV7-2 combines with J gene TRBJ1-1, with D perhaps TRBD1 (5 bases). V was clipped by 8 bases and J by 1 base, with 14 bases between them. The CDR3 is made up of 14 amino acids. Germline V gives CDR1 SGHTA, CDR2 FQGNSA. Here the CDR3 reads CASSTRQQNTEAFF. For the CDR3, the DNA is TGTGCCAGCTCCACGAGACAGCAGAACACTGAAGCTTTCTTT.

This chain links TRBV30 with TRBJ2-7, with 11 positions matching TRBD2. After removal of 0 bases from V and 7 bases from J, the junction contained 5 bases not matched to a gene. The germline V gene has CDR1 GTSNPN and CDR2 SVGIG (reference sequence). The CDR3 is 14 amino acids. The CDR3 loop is CAWSVLLAGVEQYF. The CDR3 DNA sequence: TGTGCCTGGAGTGTATTACTAGCGGGAGTTGAGCAGTACTTC.

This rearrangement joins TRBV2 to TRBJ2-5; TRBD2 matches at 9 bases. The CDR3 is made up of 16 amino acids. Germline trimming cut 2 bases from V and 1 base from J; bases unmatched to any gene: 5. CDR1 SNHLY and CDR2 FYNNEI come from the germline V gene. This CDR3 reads CASSERVAGVQETQYF. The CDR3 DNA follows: TGTGCCAGCAGTGAAAGGGTAGCGGGGGTCCAAGAGACCCAGTACTTC.

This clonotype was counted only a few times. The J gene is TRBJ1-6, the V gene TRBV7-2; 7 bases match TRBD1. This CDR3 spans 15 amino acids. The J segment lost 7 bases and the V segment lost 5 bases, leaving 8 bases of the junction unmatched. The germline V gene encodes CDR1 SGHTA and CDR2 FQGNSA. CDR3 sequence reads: CASSNGQAENSPLHF. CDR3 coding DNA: TGTGCCAGCAGCAATGGACAGGCCGAAAATTCACCCCTCCACTTT.

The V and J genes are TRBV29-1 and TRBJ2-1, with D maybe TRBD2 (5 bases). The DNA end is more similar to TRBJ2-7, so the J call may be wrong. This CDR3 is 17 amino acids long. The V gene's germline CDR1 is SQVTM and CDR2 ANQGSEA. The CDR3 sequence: CSVEDRGISLSYNEQYF. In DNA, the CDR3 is TGCAGCGTTGAAGATCGAGGGATATCTTTATCCTACAATGAGCAGTACTTC.